Listed here are 22 T cell receptor beta chains from one sample, sequenced in a study of control samples from healthy donors and cancer patients (dated by TCRdb to 2020 to 2021). The library was obtained by the immunoSEQ multiplex PCR assay. TCRdb carries this immuneACCESS record with in-frame sequences only. Its versions omit some clonotypes, under half of them owing to an unresolved V gene in the studies checked, with the rest unexplained. For this sample the table gives around 160,000 clones, of which approximately 93% were detected only once. The ten largest clones take up more than 5% of the sample. Sequencing was carried out using blood. The receptors shown here come from a man between 18 and 35 years old in good health.

The rearrangement joins TRBV30 to TRBJ1-3, with 8 bases matching TRBD1. Germline loops: CDR1 GTSNPN, CDR2 SVGIG (reference sequence). The CDR3 is 14 residues long. V lost 5 bases to trimming and J lost 1 base; unmatched junction nucleotides: 4. The CDR3 nucleotides are TGTGCCTGGGACAGACAGGGGTCTGGAAACACCATATATTTT. This encodes CAWDRQGSGNTIYF.

This clone has more than one count but fewer than ten. The gene calls are TRBV28 and TRBJ2-1; D is ambiguous. The V gene's germline CDR1 is MDHEN and CDR2 SYDVKM. CDR3 size: 11 residues. Trimming shortened V by 6 bases and J by 8 bases, and 8 bases separated the two germline ends. The CDR3 nucleotides read TGTGCCAGCAGCCCAAGGGATGAGCAGTTCTTC. Protein sequence: CASSPRDEQFF.

V usage is TRBV18 and J usage is TRBJ2-1; TRBD1 agrees at 9 bases. Per germline, CDR1 KGHSH and CDR2 LQKENI. The CDR3 sequence is 15 residues long. Trimming cost V 4 bases and J 6 bases; bases outside gene matches: 7. The CDR3 is CASSLTGQGGNEQFF. The DNA for the CDR3 is TGTGCCAGCTCACTGACGGGACAGGGAGGCAATGAGCAGTTCTTC.

The chain's CDR3 is CASSPGTGNAQPQHF. DNA of the CDR3: TGTGCCAGCTCACCTGGGACAGGGAATGCTCAGCCCCAGCATTTT. This chain links TRBV18 with TRBJ1-5; TRBD1 agrees at 9 bases. V was pared by 3 bases and J by 6 bases, with 6 bases of the junction left unmatched. Germline V gene data show CDR1 as KGHSH and CDR2 as LQKENI. This CDR3 spans 15 amino acids.

The chain has TRBV4-1 and TRBJ1-1; no clear D. The germline V gene has CDR1 MGHRA and CDR2 YSYEKL. This CDR3 contains 16 residues. Trimming cost V 1 base and J 5 bases, with 17 bases left between them. The CDR3 spells CASSQAVSSRRTEAFF. The CDR3 nucleotides are TGCGCCAGCAGCCAAGCCGTAAGTTCAAGACGGACTGAAGCTTTCTTT.

The J gene is TRBJ2-7, the V gene TRBV19; no firm D call. CDR3 length: 13 amino acids. Trimming removed 0 bases from V and 7 bases from J, with 10 bases in between. The germline CDR1 and CDR2 sequences are LNHDA and SQIVND (reference sequence). The CDR3 loop is CASSIDLQNEQYF. The CDR3 DNA reads as TGTGCCAGTAGTATAGATCTACAGAATGAGCAGTACTTC.

V usage is TRBV21-1 and J usage is TRBJ1-5. TRBV21-1 has pseudogene status. This CDR3 has 9 residues. The CDR3 DNA reads TGTGCCCCGGATCAGCCCCAGCATTTT. Its protein is CAPDQPQHF.

The chain is built from TRBV19 and TRBJ2-2; 8 bases match TRBD2. Looked up from germline, CDR1 is LNHDA and CDR2 is SQIVND (reference sequence). The CDR3 runs 17 residues. V lost 3 bases, J lost 2 bases, and 8 bases stayed unmatched. CDR3 sequence: CASSIGRGEFNTGELFF. The CDR3 DNA is TGTGCCAGTAGTATCGGGAGGGGGGAATTTAACACCGGGGAGCTGTTTTTT.

V and J are TRBV7-2 and TRBJ2-1; 9 bases are a match to TRBD2. After removal of 4 bases from V and 6 bases from J, the junction contained 7 bases not matched to a gene. CDR1 is SGHTA and CDR2 is FQGNSA in the germline V gene. The CDR3 contains 15 residues. CDR3 sequence reads: CASSSGLAFGNEQFF. The DNA of the CDR3 is TGTGCCAGCAGCTCGGGACTAGCCTTCGGCAATGAGCAGTTCTTC.

This clone appeared once. The gene calls are TRBV11-2 and TRBJ1-3; D remains unclear. From germline, CDR1 is SGHAT and CDR2 FQNNGV. The CDR3 runs to 15 residues. Trimming took off 1 base at V and 0 bases at J, with 7 bases between the two ends. The CDR3 loop reads CASSLGQASGNTIYF. Here the CDR3 DNA reads TGTGCCAGCAGCTTAGGCCAAGCCTCTGGAAACACCATATATTTT.

This chain links TRBV3-1 (or the pseudogene TRBV3-2) with TRBJ2-1; D gene ambiguous. Deletions cut 4 bases from V and 9 bases from J, with 10 bases between. The V gene's germline CDR1 is LGHDT and CDR2 YNNKEL (reference sequence). This CDR3 has 12 residues. Here the CDR3 reads CASSPRRAEQFF. The CDR3 coding sequence is TGTGCCAGCAGCCCGCGACGGGCTGAGCAGTTCTTC.

This sequence joins TRBV5-1 and TRBJ2-1, with 9 positions matching TRBD2. This CDR3 has 14 amino acids. The V gene end was trimmed by 4 bases and the J gene end by 4 bases; junction bases not matched to a gene: 3. Germline V gene sequence: CDR1 SGHRS, CDR2 YFSETQ. The CDR3 loop reads CASSGTSRYNEQFF. CDR3 in DNA: TGCGCCAGCAGCGGGACTAGCCGGTACAATGAGCAGTTCTTC. Combining the CDR3 with reference TRBV5-1 and TRBJ2-1 gives the whole variable domain KAGVTQTPRYLIKTRGQQVTLSCSPISGHRSVSWYQQTPGQGLQFLFEYFSETQRNKGNFPGRFSGRQFSNSRSEMNVSTLELGDSALYLCASSGTSRYNEQFFGPGTRLTVL.

The chain carries TRBV3-1 (or the pseudogene TRBV3-2) and TRBJ2-2; D ambiguous. CDR1 LGHDT and CDR2 YNNKEL come from the germline V gene (reference sequence). The germline V and J ends were trimmed by 5 bases and 1 base, with 11 bases remaining between them. This CDR3 is 15 amino acids long. The CDR3 reads CASSSRTRNTGELFF. Written as DNA, the CDR3 is TGTGCCAGCAGCTCCCGGACCAGGAACACCGGGGAGCTGTTTTTT.

The J gene is TRBJ2-5, the V gene TRBV6-5; a weak D match, TRBD1 (5 bases). This CDR3 has 16 residues. V shed 0 bases and J shed 7 bases, with 18 bases lying between them. The V gene's germline CDR1 is MNHEY and CDR2 SVGAGI. The CDR3 coding sequence is TGTGCCAGCAGTTACTCGGGGCCCACCGTGGGTGGGACCCAGTACTTC. Residues: CASSYSGPTVGGTQYF.

The chain carries TRBV7-9 and TRBJ2-5, with TRBD2 matching over 12 bases. V dropped 2 bases and J dropped 4; count of bases not matched to a gene: 2. This CDR3 is 15 amino acids long. Germline V gives CDR1 SEHNR, CDR2 FQNEAQ (reference sequence). The CDR3: CASSLLAGGPETQYF. CDR3 DNA: TGTGCCAGCAGCTTACTAGCGGGGGGGCCAGAGACCCAGTACTTC.

The rearrangement links TRBV7-6 to TRBJ2-1; either TRBD1 or TRBD2 may fit D (6 bases each). The CDR3 extends over 18 amino acids. V dropped 8 bases and J dropped 7 bases, with 30 bases sitting between them. The germline CDR1 and CDR2 sequences are SGHVS and FNYEAQ. CDR3 in amino acids: CASRSGGGGRGPRNEQFF. The CDR3 DNA is TGTGCCAGCCGTAGCGGTGGAGGGGGACGCGGTCCTCGTAATGAGCAGTTCTTC.

V gene TRBV27 combines with J gene TRBJ2-2; 7 nucleotides line up with TRBD1. The CDR3 runs 17 residues. Germline V CDR1 and CDR2: MNHEY, SMNVEV (reference sequence). V dropped 4 bases and J dropped 4; count of bases not matched to a gene: 12. This chain's CDR3 is CASSWGPGQLSTGELFF. CDR3 nucleotide sequence: TGTGCCAGCAGTTGGGGCCCGGGACAGCTTAGCACCGGGGAGCTGTTTTTT.

The chain has TRBV25-1 and TRBJ1-6; D is unclear. In germline, CDR1 is MGHDK, CDR2 SYGVNS. V lost 8 bases and J 8 bases, leaving 28 bases between the germline ends. CDR3 length: 18 amino acids. The CDR3 protein is CASGGMALRWQEDSPLHF. The CDR3 DNA sequence: TGTGCCAGCGGAGGGATGGCCCTAAGGTGGCAGGAGGATTCACCCCTCCACTTT. Full variable domain (remainder filled in from reference TRBV25-1 and TRBJ1-6): EADIYQTPRYLVIGTGKKITLECSQTMGHDKMYWYQQDPGMELHLIHYSYGVNSTEKGDLSSESTVSRIRTEHFPLTLESARPSHTSQYLCASGGMALRWQEDSPLHFGNGTRLTVT.

V gene TRBV19 combines with J gene TRBJ2-5; possibly TRBD1 for D (5 bases). Trimming cost V 10 bases and J 5 bases, with 17 bases left between them. The CDR3 loop spans 13 amino acids. Germline assignment: CDR1 LNHDA and CDR2 SQIVND (reference sequence). CDR3 loop: CATKEWTTETQYF. The CDR3 DNA reads as TGTGCCACCAAGGAATGGACAACGGAGACCCAGTACTTC.

This clone came up once. The CDR3 here is CASSSGTGDGYTF. The DNA of the CDR3 is TGTGCCAGCAGCTCCGGGACAGGGGATGGCTACACCTTC. V is TRBV13 and J is TRBJ1-2, with TRBD1 matching 10 bases. The CDR3 length is 13 residues. V lost 4 bases, J lost 6 bases, and 2 bases stayed unmatched. The germline gives CDR1 PRHDT, CDR2 FYEKMQ (reference sequence).

This sequence joins TRBV3-1 (or the pseudogene TRBV3-2) and TRBJ2-7; 11 nucleotides match TRBD1. Losses at the gene ends were 6 bases for V and 4 bases for J; bases not matched to a gene: 5. The CDR3 covers 14 residues. Germline V gene data show CDR1 as LGHDT and CDR2 as YNNKEL (reference sequence). Written as DNA, the CDR3 is TGTGCCAGCAGTCCCGGGACAGGGGGATACGAGCAGTACTTC. Translating gives CASSPGTGGYEQYF.

The chain employs TRBV12-3 or TRBV12-4 and TRBJ1-1; TRBD1 is a possible D gene (5 bases). V lost 5 bases and J 10 bases, leaving 14 bases between the germline ends. The CDR3 has 12 residues. The CDR3 DNA follows: TGTGCCAGCAGTATAGTCAGGGACGGAGCTTTCTTT. The encoded protein is CASSIVRDGAFF.